The clone carrying this T cell receptor (beta chain) is a singleton in its sample. The entry originates in a study of blood T cell repertoires in COVID-19. Study context: The study drew acute and convalescent COVID-19 samples from the United States, Italy and Spain.

J gave up 4 bases and V 6 bases, and 6 bases lay outside the gene matches. The germline V gene encodes CDR1 MNHEY and CDR2 SVGAGI. The CDR3 loop spans 14 amino acids. Produced via immunoSEQ multiplex PCR; TCRdb's table is partial and in-frame only. The sample records about 120,000 clones, approximately 80% being singletons. The chain has TRBV6-5 and TRBJ1-3, with 7 bases identical to TRBD1. This clonotype originated in a man between 70 and 80 years old with active or convalescent COVID-19. The specimen sequenced was peripheral blood. The CDR3 is CASRQGTVGNTIYF. In nucleotides, the CDR3 is TGTGCCAGCAGGCAAGGGACAGTCGGAAACACCATATATTTT.